Shown below are 29 T cell receptor beta chains from a single sample sequenced in a study of blood T cells in healthy people across ages. A second PCR of roughly 7 to 11 cycles used a sample-barcoded 5' primer and a J-beta primer mix. TCRdb re-analysed the 5' RACE reads in MiXCR, keeping a single row per CDR3 protein. This table holds around 1.7 million distinct CDR3 sequences, 28% found once. Sequenced input: blood. Source of these receptors: a woman younger than 45 in good health.

This chain connects TRBV6-5 to TRBJ2-7; D tentatively reads TRBD1 or TRBD2 (7 bases each). V was clipped by 6 bases and J by 12 bases, with 21 bases between them. CDR1 and CDR2 from the germline V gene are MNHEY and SVGAGI. This CDR3 region has 13 residues. The CDR3 loop is CASRLDREGWWYF. Here the CDR3 DNA reads TGTGCCAGCAGGCTCGACAGGGAGGGATGGTGGTACTTC.

The chain employs TRBV24-1 and TRBJ2-3; D gene ambiguous. The CDR3 covers 13 residues. V was shortened by 1 base and J by 3 bases, with 4 bases between the two germline ends. Germline V gene sequence: CDR1 KGHDR, CDR2 SFDVKD. CDR3: CATSDLVTDTQYF. CDR3 nucleotides: TGTGCCACCAGTGATTTAGTGACAGATACGCAGTATTTT.

The chain recombines TRBV4-1 with TRBJ2-3; D perhaps matches TRBD2 (7 bases). The CDR3 is made up of 17 amino acids. Germline V lookup: CDR1 MGHRA, CDR2 YSYEKL. Trimming stripped 5 bases from V and 6 bases from J, with 24 bases between. This CDR3 reads CASSSAGAGAPRDTQYF. The CDR3 DNA reads TGCGCCAGCAGCAGCGCCGGGGCGGGGGCGCCCAGGGATACGCAGTATTTT.

J is TRBJ1-2 and V is TRBV4-1, with a possible D match to TRBD1 (5 bases). The CDR3 is 13 residues long. The germline V gene has CDR1 MGHRA and CDR2 YSYEKL. Trimming shortened V by 0 bases and J by 8 bases, and 10 bases separated the two germline ends. The CDR3 DNA follows: TGCGCCAGCAGCCAAGATGGGACGGGAGGCTACACCTTC. Encoded protein: CASSQDGTGGYTF.

This clonotype showed up just a few times. This chain joins TRBV28 and TRBJ1-2; TRBD1 matches at 8 bases. V gave up 6 bases and J gave up 5 bases; unmatched junction bases: 8. The CDR3 is 14 residues long. Germline CDR1 is MDHEN and CDR2 is SYDVKM. Written as DNA, the CDR3 is TGTGCCAGCAGAGAGGACAGGGTCAGATATGGCTACACCTTC. Residues: CASREDRVRYGYTF.

This clonotype was recorded many times. V and J are TRBV6-6 and TRBJ2-7; D unclear. The germline V and J ends were trimmed by 8 bases and 2 bases, with 13 bases remaining between them. CDR1 and CDR2 (germline): MNHNY, SVGAGI (reference sequence). The CDR3 is made up of 13 amino acids. CDR3 nucleotide sequence: TGTGCCAGCGCCCGGCATCCCCCCTACGAGCAGTACTTC. It encodes CASARHPPYEQYF.

In this sample, this clonotype turned up a few times. The chain uses TRBV28 and TRBJ1-6, with a possible D match to TRBD1 (5 bases). This CDR3 has 17 residues. The germline V gene has CDR1 MDHEN and CDR2 SYDVKM. V gave up 4 bases and J gave up 9 bases, with 22 bases separating them. The CDR3 bases are TGTGCCAGCAGTTCACGACTCGAGGGGAGGGTGGGTTCACCCCTCCACTTT. Its translation: CASSSRLEGRVGSPLHF.

J is TRBJ2-7 and V is TRBV30, with no clear D. V lost 5 bases to trimming and J lost 6 bases, with 14 bases between them. The CDR3 is 12 residues long. In germline, CDR1 is GTSNPN, CDR2 SVGIG (reference sequence). CDR3 DNA sequence: TGTGCCTGGGCCCTGGACCATCCCGAGCAGTACTTC. Encoded protein: CAWALDHPEQYF.

V usage is TRBV19 and J usage is TRBJ2-1, with D maybe TRBD2 (6 bases). This CDR3 has 14 amino acids. Between the trimmed V and J ends, which lost 5 bases and 4 bases, there was a span of 12 bases. Looked up from germline, CDR1 is LNHDA and CDR2 is SQIVND (reference sequence). The CDR3 DNA reads TGTGCCAGTAGTGACCGGAGCGGGTACAATGAGCAGTTCTTC. It encodes CASSDRSGYNEQFF.

As concerns this clonotype: A much larger clone sits a single nucleotide away, making a read error possible. The rearrangement uses TRBV7-2 and TRBJ2-5; TRBD2 aligns across 11 bases. The CDR3 runs 13 residues. Per the germline V gene, CDR1 is SGHTA and CDR2 is FQGNSA. The CDR3 loop is CARSIAGGPEQYF. CDR3 coding DNA: TGTGCCCGCAGTATAGCGGGAGGGCCTGAGCAGTACTTC.

The CDR3 bases are TGTGCCAGCAGTGAATCCCCAGGGTATGGCTACACCTTC. It is translated as CASSESPGYGYTF. The chain combines TRBV6-4 with TRBJ1-2, with D possibly TRBD1 on 5 matching bases. From germline, CDR1 is MRHNA and CDR2 SNTAGT. Trimming took 3 bases from V and 5 from J, leaving 10 bases between them. The length of the CDR3 is 13 residues.

Points on this clonotype: A read error may produce the germline difference seen at one junction end. J is TRBJ2-5 and V is TRBV12-3 or TRBV12-4; 8 positions match TRBD1. The CDR3 spans 13 residues. The CDR3 here is CANSSGQGETQYF. DNA for the CDR3: TGTGCCAACAGTTCCGGACAGGGCGAGACCCAGTACTTC.

J is TRBJ2-3 and V is TRBV6-1; D gene uncertain. Germline V CDR1 and CDR2: MNHNS, SASEGT. This CDR3 is built from 13 residues. Between the trimmed V and J ends, which lost 4 bases and 4 bases, there was a span of 9 bases. For the CDR3, the DNA is TGTGCCAGCAGTGGTCTGCCTTCAGATACGCAGTATTTT. Its translation is CASSGLPSDTQYF.

V usage is TRBV5-1 and J usage is TRBJ1-2; no reliable D call. This CDR3 is built from 14 residues. Trimming shortened V by 3 bases and J by 7 bases, and 16 bases separated the two germline ends. Germline assignment: CDR1 SGHRS and CDR2 YFSETQ. Here the CDR3 reads CASSWALTVPGYTF. CDR3 DNA: TGCGCCAGCAGCTGGGCCTTAACAGTTCCTGGCTACACCTTC.

V gene TRBV20-1 combines with J gene TRBJ1-4, with TRBD1 as a possible D gene (5 bases). In germline, CDR1 is DFQATT, CDR2 SNEGSKA (reference sequence). The CDR3 loop spans 13 amino acids. V shed 1 base and J shed 8 bases, with 11 bases lying between them. CDR3 bases: TGCAGTGCTAGAGCGGTAACAGGAGAAAAACTGTTTTTT. The encoded protein is CSARAVTGEKLFF.

Only a few counts were recorded for this clonotype. CDR3 amino acids: CASSVLAGYEQYF. The DNA of the CDR3 is TGTGCCAGCAGTGTTCTAGCCGGGTATGAGCAGTACTTC. The chain is built from TRBV6-4 and TRBJ2-4; tentative D call: TRBD2 (5 bases). V lost 4 bases, J lost 13 bases, and 17 bases lay in between. Per germline, CDR1 MRHNA and CDR2 SNTAGT. The CDR3 extends over 13 amino acids.

The CDR3 protein is CASSLNPGQRNYGYTF. The CDR3 nucleotides read TGTGCCAGCTCACTGAATCCGGGACAGCGCAACTATGGCTACACCTTC. The chain links TRBV18 to TRBJ1-2; 7 positions agree with TRBD1. The CDR3 spans 16 residues. V was pared by 4 bases and J by 2 bases, with 10 bases of the junction left unmatched. CDR1 and CDR2 (germline): KGHSH, LQKENI.

This clonotype was counted only a few times. CDR3 bases: TGTGCCACCAGTTCGGCTAGCGCCCTTTGGCATGAGCAGTTCTTC. This encodes CATSSASALWHEQFF. The J gene is TRBJ2-1, the V gene TRBV24-1; perhaps TRBD2 as D (6 bases). CDR3 size: 15 residues. Trimming shortened V by 6 bases and J by 8 bases, and 19 bases separated the two germline ends. Germline lookup yields CDR1 KGHDR and CDR2 SFDVKD.

This clonotype was counted many times. The V call is TRBV20-1, the J call TRBJ1-2, with TRBD1 as a possible D gene (6 bases). The germline V and J ends were trimmed by 6 bases and 4 bases, with 18 bases remaining between them. From germline, CDR1 is DFQATT and CDR2 SNEGSKA (reference sequence). The CDR3 loop spans 14 amino acids. For the CDR3, the DNA is TGCAGTGCCAAGCCGGACAGTGTTGCCTATGGCTACACCTTC. Translating gives CSAKPDSVAYGYTF.

At least ten counts were recorded for this clonotype. V and J are TRBV6-5 and TRBJ1-2; D uncertain. This CDR3 is built from 13 residues. V was clipped by 8 bases and J by 7 bases, with 17 bases between them. Germline-derived CDR1 and CDR2 are MNHEY and SVGAGI. DNA of the CDR3: TGTGCCAGCCGTCAGCCAGCCGTTTTTGGCTACACCTTC. Translation gives CASRQPAVFGYTF.

The chain couples TRBV7-3 to TRBJ2-1; D is perhaps TRBD1 or TRBD2 (6 bases each). CDR3 size: 16 residues. Trimming cost V 4 bases and J 8 bases, with 21 bases left between them. Germline CDR1 SGHTA, CDR2 FQGTGA. The CDR3 DNA sequence: TGTGCCAGCAGCTCGATACCGGGACTGGGGGCCGATGAGCAGTTCTTC. Amino acids: CASSSIPGLGADEQFF.

This clonotype was detected only a few times. This chain links TRBV5-1 with TRBJ2-7, with D perhaps given as TRBD1 or TRBD2 (5 bases each). The germline V and J ends were trimmed by 8 bases and 0 bases, with 15 bases remaining between them. The germline V gene has CDR1 SGHRS and CDR2 YFSETQ. The CDR3 sequence is 14 residues long. The CDR3 DNA sequence: TGCGCCAGTACATCGGGGCCTAGCTCCTACGAGCAGTACTTC. This codes for CASTSGPSSYEQYF.

In the case of this clonotype: This could be a read error, since a much larger clone is one nucleotide away. This sequence joins TRBV29-1 and TRBJ2-1, with no clear D. The CDR3 totals 10 residues. The V gene's germline CDR1 is SQVTM and CDR2 ANQGSEA. The CDR3 spells CGVLHNEQFF. In DNA, the CDR3 is TGCGGCGTCTTACACAATGAGCAGTTCTTC.

The chain employs TRBV11-2 and TRBJ2-1, with 7 bases identical to TRBD2. The V gene's germline CDR1 is SGHAT and CDR2 FQNNGV. The CDR3 spans 15 residues. With 2 bases clipped from V and 8 bases from J, the junction kept 9 bases outside the gene matches. The CDR3 is CASSLRAGRLDEQFF. The CDR3 nucleotides are TGTGCCAGCAGCTTAAGAGCGGGAAGACTGGATGAGCAGTTCTTC. The full variable domain, with the rest looked up from reference TRBV11-2 and TRBJ2-1, is EAGVAQSPRYKIIEKRQSVAFWCNPISGHATLYWYQQILGQGPKLLIQFQNNGVVDDSQLPKDRFSAERLKGVDSTLKIQPAKLEDSAVYLCASSLRAGRLDEQFFGPGTRLTVL.

The V and J genes are TRBV9 and TRBJ2-3; 7 bases align to TRBD2. This CDR3 is 16 amino acids long. The V and J ends lost 7 bases and 6 bases, in that order; junction bases with no gene match: 17. CDR1 is SGDLS and CDR2 is YYNGEE in the germline V gene. CDR3 in amino acids: CASESGEEGLLDTQYF. For the CDR3, the DNA is TGTGCCAGCGAAAGCGGGGAGGAAGGCCTCTTGGATACGCAGTATTTT.

As to this clonotype: One base away lies a much larger clone, so this may be a sequencing read error. The rearrangement uses TRBV7-3 and TRBJ2-7; D may be TRBD1 or TRBD2 (5 bases each). V lost 5 bases to trimming and J lost 7 bases, with 15 bases between them. CDR1 and CDR2 (germline): SGHTA, FQGTGA. The CDR3 has 13 amino acids. The DNA for the CDR3 is TGTGCCAGCAGCACGCGAGGGGCCAGTGAGCAGTACTTC. This codes for CASSTRGASEQYF.

This clonotype has a handful of counts. CDR3 sequence reads: CAIRDGTSGAYEQYF. The DNA for the CDR3 is TGTGCCATCAGGGACGGGACTAGCGGGGCCTACGAGCAGTACTTC. The chain uses TRBV10-3 and TRBJ2-7; 13 positions agree with TRBD2. Per the germline V gene, CDR1 is ENHRY and CDR2 is SYGVKD. The CDR3 sequence is 15 residues long. J gave up 2 bases and V 6 bases, and 4 bases lay outside the gene matches.

For this clonotype: The junction differs from germline at one of its ends, possibly a read error. The V call is TRBV5-1, the J call TRBJ1-2; TRBD1 aligns across 7 bases. The CDR3 has 15 residues. In germline, CDR1 is SGHRS, CDR2 YFSETQ. For the CDR3, the DNA is TGCGCCAGCAGCGGAGGGACAGAACCCCTCTATCGCTACACCTTC. As protein: CASSGGTEPLYRYTF. The full variable domain, in which reference TRBV5-1 and TRBJ1-2 provide the parts outside the CDR3, is KAGVTQTPRYLIKTRGQQVTLSCSPISGHRSVSWYQQTPGQGLQFLFEYFSETQRNKGNFPGRFSGRQFSNSRSEMNVSTLELGDSALYLCASSGGTEPLYRYTFGSGTRLTVV.

This clonotype was observed a handful of times. This may be a read error, as it is one base from a much larger clone. The J gene is TRBJ2-1, the V gene TRBV10-3; D possibly corresponds to TRBD1 (5 bases). V gave up 10 bases and J gave up 10 bases, with 17 bases separating them. The germline gives CDR1 ENHRY, CDR2 SYGVKD. The CDR3 totals 12 residues. The CDR3 DNA follows: TGTGCCACCGGTGGGGCGAGCTACGAGCAGTTCTTC. It is translated as CATGGASYEQFF.